These 22 T cell receptor beta chains were sequenced from one sample in a study of shared clonotypes between healthy human individuals. TCRdb's table, derived via immunoSEQ multiplex PCR, lists solely in-frame clones and lacks some. The table lists roughly 1,800,000 clones, roughly 94% of them singletons, with approximately 1.2% in the top ten. Naive CD8 cells comprised CD45RO-negative, CCR7-positively selected cells, excluding terminally differentiated effector memory CD45RA+ cells. The sequencing input was naive CD8+ T cells sorted from blood. These receptors originate from a man aged 18 to 30 in good health.

This sequence joins TRBV11-2 and TRBJ2-1, with D uncertain. The germline V gene encodes CDR1 SGHAT and CDR2 FQNNGV. This CDR3 is 14 amino acids long. The V end lost 1 base, the J end lost 9 bases, and 13 bases lay between the germline ends. The CDR3 region is CASSLGAHYGEQFF. The CDR3 DNA reads TGTGCCAGCAGCTTAGGGGCCCACTACGGTGAGCAGTTCTTC.

This clone was picked up a small number of times. The CDR3: CASSSLLAGSGAYEQYF. The CDR3 bases are TGTGCCAGCAGCTCGTTACTAGCGGGTTCCGGCGCCTACGAGCAGTACTTC. The chain couples TRBV11-2 to TRBJ2-7, with TRBD2 matching over 9 bases. The CDR3 length is 17 residues. Germline V gene lookup returns CDR1 SGHAT and CDR2 FQNNGV. The J segment lost 2 bases and the V segment lost 4 bases, leaving 12 bases of the junction unmatched.

This clone was found once. The chain is built from TRBV13 and TRBJ1-2; TRBD1 matches at 7 bases. Germline CDR1 reads PRHDT; CDR2 reads FYEKMQ (reference sequence). CDR3 length: 15 amino acids. V shed 0 bases and J 8 bases; nucleotides not matched to a gene: 9. The chain's CDR3 is CASSLGSTGAGGYTF. As DNA, the CDR3 is TGTGCCAGCAGCTTAGGCTCCACAGGGGCCGGAGGCTACACCTTC. Combining the CDR3 with reference TRBV13 and TRBJ1-2 gives the whole variable domain AAGVIQSPRHLIKEKRETATLKCYPIPRHDTVYWYQQGPGQDPQFLISFYEKMQSDKGSIPDRFSAQQFSDYHSELNMSSLELGDSALYFCASSLGSTGAGGYTFGSGTRLTVV.

The V call is TRBV10-2, the J call TRBJ2-1; 9 bases line up with TRBD2. This CDR3 is 16 amino acids long. V dropped 3 bases and J dropped 2; count of bases not matched to a gene: 5. Germline assignment: CDR1 WSHSY and CDR2 SAAADI. CDR3 nucleotide sequence: TGCGCCAGCAGTGACCCAGCGGGAGGTCCCTACAATGAGCAGTTCTTC. It codes for CASSDPAGGPYNEQFF.

The rearrangement uses TRBV6-5 and TRBJ2-7, with unresolved D. Deletions cut 3 bases from V and 6 bases from J, with 6 bases between. This CDR3 spans 11 amino acids. From germline, CDR1 is MNHEY and CDR2 SVGAGI. As DNA, the CDR3 is TGTGCCAGCAGTTATAAAGGCGAGCAGTACTTC. Amino acid sequence: CASSYKGEQYF.

This chain connects TRBV2 to TRBJ1-4; 8 nucleotides match TRBD1. After removal of 6 bases from V and 0 bases from J, the junction contained 12 bases not matched to a gene. This CDR3 contains 18 residues. CDR1 and CDR2 (germline): SNHLY, FYNNEI. CDR3 amino acids: CASRDSGTGLPTNEKLFF. CDR3 DNA: TGTGCCAGCAGGGATTCCGGGACAGGACTTCCAACTAATGAAAAACTGTTTTTT.

The CDR3 is CASSQDRSYQETQYF. The CDR3, as DNA: TGTGCCAGCAGCCAAGACCGATCCTACCAAGAGACCCAGTACTTC. This chain uses TRBV4-2 with TRBJ2-5, with unresolved D. Germline values: CDR1 LGHNA, CDR2 YNFKEQ. The CDR3 runs 15 residues. The germline V and J ends were trimmed by 0 bases and 0 bases, with 8 bases remaining between them.

The rearrangement uses TRBV10-3 and TRBJ1-2; D perhaps matches TRBD1 (5 bases). Germline V gives CDR1 ENHRY, CDR2 SYGVKD. V was clipped by 3 bases and J by 6 bases, with 11 bases between them. CDR3 length: 13 residues. CDR3 amino acids: CAISDRQQDGYTF. CDR3 DNA sequence: TGTGCCATCAGTGACAGGCAACAGGATGGCTACACCTTC.

CDR3 region: CASSQEEWETQYF. The CDR3 DNA is TGTGCCAGCAGCCAAGAGGAGTGGGAGACCCAGTACTTC. This chain links TRBV14 with TRBJ2-5; D uncertain. From germline, CDR1 is SGHDN and CDR2 FVKESK. Trimming took 0 bases from V and 5 from J, leaving 7 bases between them. The CDR3 is made up of 13 amino acids.

The chain uses TRBV15 and TRBJ1-5, with TRBD1 identical over 7 bases. Unmatched junction bases numbered 5, after V lost 0 bases and J lost 6 bases. CDR3 length: 15 residues. Germline CDR1 and CDR2: LNHNV and YYDKDF (reference sequence). CDR3: CATSRDKGAAQPQHF. CDR3 sequence (DNA): TGTGCCACCAGCAGAGACAAGGGGGCAGCTCAGCCCCAGCATTTT. The complete variable domain, with remaining parts taken from reference TRBV15 and TRBJ1-5, reads DAMVIQNPRYQVTQFGKPVTLSCSQTLNHNVMYWYQQKSSQAPKLLFHYYDKDFNNEADTPDNFQSRRPNTSFCFLDIRSPGLGDTAMYLCATSRDKGAAQPQHFGDGTRLSIL.

V usage is TRBV7-9 and J usage is TRBJ2-1, with D possibly matching TRBD1 (6 bases). The CDR3 covers 15 residues. CDR1 and CDR2 (germline): SEHNR, FQNEAQ (reference sequence). V lost 5 bases and J lost 4, with 15 bases in between. CDR3 in amino acids: CASSLPDSEYNEQFF. The CDR3 nucleotides read TGTGCCAGCAGCCTGCCGGACAGTGAGTACAATGAGCAGTTCTTC.

This chain joins TRBV5-4 and TRBJ1-1; D ambiguous. The CDR3 loop spans 15 amino acids. The V gene lost 0 bases and the J gene lost 3 bases, with 12 bases spanning the gap. Germline CDR1 and CDR2: SGHNT and YYREEE (reference sequence). CDR3 sequence: CASSLVGEEDTEAFF. DNA for the CDR3: TGTGCCAGCAGCTTGGTTGGGGAGGAGGACACTGAAGCTTTCTTT. The full variable domain, in which reference TRBV5-4 and TRBJ1-1 provide the parts outside the CDR3, is ETGVTQSPTHLIKTRGQQVTLRCSSQSGHNTVSWYQQALGQGPQFIFQYYREEENGRGNFPPRFSGLQFPNYSSELNVNALELDDSALYLCASSLVGEEDTEAFFGQGTRLTVV.

V is TRBV2 and J is TRBJ1-3; no definite D call. This CDR3 is 13 amino acids long. Looked up from germline, CDR1 is SNHLY and CDR2 is FYNNEI. The ends were cut back, 2 bases at V and 3 bases at J, with 5 bases in the middle. The CDR3 loop is CASSEYLGNTIYF. The CDR3 DNA is TGTGCCAGCAGTGAATATCTTGGAAACACCATATATTTT.

This clone occurred once. The chain joins TRBV29-1 to TRBJ1-1; 8 bases align to TRBD1. From germline, CDR1 is SQVTM and CDR2 ANQGSEA. V was clipped by 7 bases and J by 2 bases; unmatched bases: 9. The CDR3 loop spans 14 amino acids. DNA of the CDR3: TGCAGCGCCGTCGGACAGGGCCTAAACACTGAAGCTTTCTTT. It encodes CSAVGQGLNTEAFF.

The chain carries TRBV13 and TRBJ2-7; D gene uncertain. The V end was cut by 3 bases, the J end by 5 bases, with 11 bases between. CDR1 is PRHDT and CDR2 is FYEKMQ in the germline V gene (reference sequence). CDR3 length: 13 residues. This CDR3 is CASSFPGTHEQYF. CDR3 DNA: TGTGCCAGCAGCTTTCCTGGAACCCACGAGCAGTACTTC.

The V and J genes are TRBV9 and TRBJ2-2, with D uncertain. The length of the CDR3 is 16 residues. Germline V gene lookup returns CDR1 SGDLS and CDR2 YYNGEE. Trimming shortened V by 4 bases and J by 0 bases, and 13 bases separated the two germline ends. The CDR3 region is CASSPSRSANTGELFF. The CDR3 DNA sequence: TGTGCCAGCAGCCCCTCGAGGAGCGCGAACACCGGGGAGCTGTTTTTT.

As to this clone: At one of its ends the junction is not consistent with the germline gene, which may arise from a read error. J is TRBJ2-1 and V is TRBV11-2; D possibly corresponds to TRBD2 (5 bases). Germline loops: CDR1 SGHAT, CDR2 FQNNGV. CDR3 length: 13 amino acids. The CDR3 reads CASSLEETGSGVF. Written as DNA, the CDR3 is TGTGCCAGCAGCTTAGAAGAGACGGGCTCCGGGGTCTTC.

The V and J genes are TRBV28 and TRBJ2-7, with 12 bases that match TRBD2. Germline assignment: CDR1 MDHEN and CDR2 SYDVKM. The CDR3 totals 15 residues. With V trimmed by 5 bases and J by 5 bases, 7 bases remained unmatched. For the CDR3, the DNA is TGTGCCAGCAGTCCCCGAACTAGCGGGGGGAACGAGCAGTACTTC. It yields the protein CASSPRTSGGNEQYF.

The chain links TRBV9 to TRBJ2-1; D gene ambiguous. CDR1 is SGDLS and CDR2 is YYNGEE in the germline V gene. Trimming cost V 0 bases and J 3 bases, with 7 bases left between them. The CDR3 spans 14 residues. The CDR3 coding sequence is TGTGCCAGCAGCGTAGATGGCTTCTACAATGAGCAGTTCTTC. Translating gives CASSVDGFYNEQFF.

The chain couples TRBV7-8 to TRBJ2-7; maybe TRBD1 (6 bases). The V end lost 1 base, the J end lost 3 bases, and 16 bases lay between the germline ends. Germline CDR1 and CDR2: SGHVS and FQNEAQ. CDR3 length: 16 residues. The CDR3 DNA follows: TGTGCCAGCAGCTTAGAAGGTGGACAGACCTTCTACGAGCAGTACTTC. Its translation: CASSLEGGQTFYEQYF.

The J gene is TRBJ1-6, the V gene TRBV29-1; 9 bases align to TRBD1. This CDR3 spans 14 amino acids. J gave up 7 bases and V 4 bases, and 5 bases lay outside the gene matches. Germline V CDR1 and CDR2: SQVTM, ANQGSEA. The CDR3 loop reads CSVGTGVTNSPLHF. The DNA of the CDR3 is TGCAGCGTTGGGACAGGGGTGACCAATTCACCCCTCCACTTT. Full variable domain (outside the CDR3, taken from reference TRBV29-1 and TRBJ1-6): SAVISQKPSRDICQRGTSLTIQCQVDSQVTMMFWYRQQPGQSLTLIATANQGSEATYESGFVIDKFPISRPNLTFSTLTVSNMSPEDSSIYLCSVGTGVTNSPLHFGNGTRLTVT.

The chain combines TRBV4-2 with TRBJ2-7; D is undetermined. Germline CDR1 and CDR2: LGHNA and YNFKEQ. V shed 6 bases and J shed 4 bases, with 16 bases lying between them. This CDR3 is built from 14 residues. CDR3 sequence reads: CASSTERWGYEQYF. As DNA, the CDR3 is TGTGCCAGCAGTACGGAGAGGTGGGGTTACGAGCAGTACTTC.